Sequencing of this T cell receptor beta chain was carried out in a study of blood T cell repertoires in COVID-19. Study-wide context: Samples representing acute and convalescent COVID-19 were sourced from the United States, Italy and Spain. The cDNA or gDNA used as material had been derived from T cells, B-cell-depleted T cells, or PBMCs.

In the original workflow: Amplification of reference gene primers provided the estimated nucleated cell counts. The assay was immunoSEQ multiplex PCR, and TCRdb's table has in-frame clones only and misses some. Clonal size and the V and J genes are those of that table, whereas D and trimming came from the DNA. Of approximately 150,000 clones in the sample, roughly 88% were seen once. The ends were cut back, 3 bases at V and 9 bases at J, with 12 bases in the middle. The germline CDR1 and CDR2 sequences are SNHLY and FYNNEI. The CDR3 consists of 13 residues. Sequencing was performed on peripheral blood. This TCR came from a woman in her fifties or sixties with acute or convalescent COVID-19. V and J are TRBV2 and TRBJ2-1, with D perhaps matching TRBD1 (5 bases). CDR3 protein: CASSERQGSEQFF. CDR3 DNA sequence: TGTGCCAGCAGTGAGCGTCAGGGTTCTGAGCAGTTCTTC.